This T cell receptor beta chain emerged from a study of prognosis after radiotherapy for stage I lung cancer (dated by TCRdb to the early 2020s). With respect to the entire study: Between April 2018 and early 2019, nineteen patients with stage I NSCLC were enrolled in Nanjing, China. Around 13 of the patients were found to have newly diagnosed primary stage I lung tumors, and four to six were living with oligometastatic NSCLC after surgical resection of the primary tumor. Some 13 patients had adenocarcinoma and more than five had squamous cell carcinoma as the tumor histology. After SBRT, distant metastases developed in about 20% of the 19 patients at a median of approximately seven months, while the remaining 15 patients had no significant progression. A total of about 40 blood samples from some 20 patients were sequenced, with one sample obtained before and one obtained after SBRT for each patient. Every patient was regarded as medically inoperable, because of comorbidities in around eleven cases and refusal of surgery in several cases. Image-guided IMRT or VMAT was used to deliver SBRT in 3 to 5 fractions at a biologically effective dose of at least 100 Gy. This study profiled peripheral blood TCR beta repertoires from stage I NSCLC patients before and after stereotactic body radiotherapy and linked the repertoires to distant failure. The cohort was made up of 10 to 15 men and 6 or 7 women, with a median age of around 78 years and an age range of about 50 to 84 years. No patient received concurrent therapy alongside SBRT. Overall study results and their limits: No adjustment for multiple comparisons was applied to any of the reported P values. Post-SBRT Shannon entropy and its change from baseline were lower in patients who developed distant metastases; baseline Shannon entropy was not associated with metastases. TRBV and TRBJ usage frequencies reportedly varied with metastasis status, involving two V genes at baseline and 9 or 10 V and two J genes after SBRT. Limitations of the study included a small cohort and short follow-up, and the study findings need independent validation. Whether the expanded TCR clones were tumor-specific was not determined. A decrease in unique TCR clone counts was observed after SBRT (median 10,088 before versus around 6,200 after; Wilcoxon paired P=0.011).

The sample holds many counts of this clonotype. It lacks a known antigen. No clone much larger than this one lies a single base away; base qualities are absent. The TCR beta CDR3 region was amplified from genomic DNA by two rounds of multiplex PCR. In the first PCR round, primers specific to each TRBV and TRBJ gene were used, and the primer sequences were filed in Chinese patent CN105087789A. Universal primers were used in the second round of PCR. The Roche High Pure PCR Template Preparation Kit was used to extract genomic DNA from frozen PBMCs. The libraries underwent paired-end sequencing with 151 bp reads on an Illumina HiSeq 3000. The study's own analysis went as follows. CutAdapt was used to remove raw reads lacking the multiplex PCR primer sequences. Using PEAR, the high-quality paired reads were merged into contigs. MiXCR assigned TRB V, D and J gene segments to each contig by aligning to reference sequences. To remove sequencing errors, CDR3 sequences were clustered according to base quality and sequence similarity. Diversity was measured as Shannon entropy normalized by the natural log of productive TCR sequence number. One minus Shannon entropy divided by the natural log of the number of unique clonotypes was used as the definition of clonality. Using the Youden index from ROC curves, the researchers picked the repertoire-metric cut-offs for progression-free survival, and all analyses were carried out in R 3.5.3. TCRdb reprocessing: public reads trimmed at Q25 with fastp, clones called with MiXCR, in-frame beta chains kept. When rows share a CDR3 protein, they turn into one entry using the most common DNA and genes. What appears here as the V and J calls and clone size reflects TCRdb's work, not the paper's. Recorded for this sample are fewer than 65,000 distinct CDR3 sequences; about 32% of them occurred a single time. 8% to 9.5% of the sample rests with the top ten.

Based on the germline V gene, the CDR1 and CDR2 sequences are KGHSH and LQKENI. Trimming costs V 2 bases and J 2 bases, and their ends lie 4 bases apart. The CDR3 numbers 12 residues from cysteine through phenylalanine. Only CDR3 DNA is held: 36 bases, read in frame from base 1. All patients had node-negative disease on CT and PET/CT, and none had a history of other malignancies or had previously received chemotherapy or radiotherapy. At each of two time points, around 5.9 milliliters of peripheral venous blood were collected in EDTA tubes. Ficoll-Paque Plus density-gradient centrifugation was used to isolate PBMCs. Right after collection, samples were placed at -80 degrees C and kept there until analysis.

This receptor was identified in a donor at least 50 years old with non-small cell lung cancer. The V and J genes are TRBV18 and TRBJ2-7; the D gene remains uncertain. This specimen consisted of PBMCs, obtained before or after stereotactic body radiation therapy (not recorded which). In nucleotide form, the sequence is TGTGCCAGCTCACCAGATCCCTACGAGCAGTACTTC. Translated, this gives CASSPDPYEQYF.